These 7 T cell receptor beta chains share one sample of origin, sequenced in a study of T cells in Graves' hyperthyroidism and ophthalmopathy. TCR beta CDR3 region amplification was performed from RNA transcripts. In the first-round RT-PCR of the TCR CDR3, the HTBI primer set was used. TCRdb passed the multiplex PCR reads through MiXCR, listing each CDR3 protein once. The data show roughly 840,000 distinct CDR3 sequences, 35% to 40% seen once. What was sequenced was blood. The receptors stem from a man aged 18-30 years with Graves' hyperthyroidism.

This clonotype was observed a handful of times. V gene TRBV9 combines with J gene TRBJ2-7; D might be TRBD1 (6 bases). Trimming took 2 bases from V and 7 from J, leaving 10 bases between them. Germline CDR1 is SGDLS and CDR2 is YYNGEE. The CDR3 is 12 residues long. The CDR3 DNA reads as TGTGCCAGCAGCGTGGAAAGGGGGGAGCAGTACTTC. It encodes CASSVERGEQYF.

This clonotype was counted ten times or more. J is TRBJ2-7 and V is TRBV6-5, with 7 bases that match TRBD2. With V trimmed by 5 bases and J by 7 bases, 20 bases remained unmatched. The CDR3 consists of 17 residues. CDR1 MNHEY and CDR2 SVGAGI come from the germline V gene. CDR3 DNA: TGTGCCAGCAGTCCTAAAGGTAGCGGGCCAGGGCGTCGGGAGCAGTACTTC. It codes for CASSPKGSGPGRREQYF.

The J gene is TRBJ1-6, the V gene TRBV20-1, with a tentative D call TRBD1 (5 bases). The CDR3 is 12 amino acids. CDR1 and CDR2 (germline): DFQATT, SNEGSKA (reference sequence). V was shortened by 0 bases and J by 10 bases, with 7 bases between the two germline ends. In nucleotides, the CDR3 is TGCAGTGCTAGAGAGCAGGGATCACCCCTCCACTTT. Translated, it gives CSAREQGSPLHF.

There are many counts of this clonotype. The chain has TRBV29-1 and TRBJ1-1; D unresolved. With 6 bases removed from V and 3 bases from J, the gap between germline ends came to 14 bases. Per germline, CDR1 SQVTM and CDR2 ANQGSEA. CDR3 length: 13 residues. CDR3 loop: CSVTRSLDTEAFF. The CDR3, as DNA: TGCAGCGTAACCAGATCTCTGGACACTGAAGCTTTCTTT.

The chain couples TRBV12-3 or TRBV12-4 to TRBJ2-5; TRBD2 matches 9 bases. V shed 4 bases, J shed 7 bases, and the junction held 7 bases outside the gene matches. This CDR3 region has 14 residues. Here the CDR3 reads CASSSGLAVGTQYF. DNA of the CDR3: TGTGCCAGCAGTTCGGGACTAGCTGTGGGGACCCAGTACTTC.

This clonotype was seen at least ten times. This chain connects TRBV29-1 to TRBJ2-5; no reliable D call. This CDR3 is 12 amino acids long. Germline assignment: CDR1 SQVTM and CDR2 ANQGSEA. V lost 3 bases, J lost 5 bases, and 10 bases lay in between. In nucleotides, the CDR3 is TGCAGCGTTGACAAAGGGTACGAGACCCAGTACTTC. This translates into CSVDKGYETQYF.

This clonotype was counted at least ten times. The V gene is TRBV19, the J gene TRBJ2-5; 11 bases agree with TRBD1. CDR1 is LNHDA, CDR2 SQIVND, per germline (reference sequence). CDR3 size: 14 residues. The junction had 7 bases not matched to a gene; V was cut back by 8 bases and J by 5 bases. The CDR3 reads CASRARDRGETQYF. The CDR3 DNA follows: TGTGCCAGTCGTGCGCGGGACAGGGGGGAGACCCAGTACTTC.